Below, 19 T cell receptor beta chains from the same sample are listed, as sequenced in a study of CD8 T cells in ankylosing spondylitis. The antigens these receptors bind are not known. Study conclusions and caveats: Ankylosing spondylitis blood appeared to be characterized by a TCR beta motif of about eight highly homologous variants.

TCRdb re-called the 5' RACE reads through MiXCR, storing one row per CDR3 protein. The sample contains under 850,000 distinct CDR3 sequences, roughly 20% of which appear only once. The sample comprised blood, either unsorted or a sorted T cell fraction (not recorded which). The receptors shown here come from a male donor with ankylosing spondylitis.

This clonotype showed up just a few times. The J gene is TRBJ1-1, the V gene TRBV2, with D tentatively TRBD1 (5 bases). V was shortened by 3 bases and J by 2 bases, with 10 bases between the two germline ends. Germline CDR1 SNHLY, CDR2 FYNNEI. The CDR3 has 14 amino acids. CDR3 in amino acids: CASSDGTANTEAFF. In DNA form, the CDR3 reads TGTGCCAGCAGTGATGGGACGGCAAACACTGAAGCTTTCTTT.

This clonotype occurred a few times. The chain uses TRBV5-5 and TRBJ1-4, with TRBD1 matching 9 bases. The CDR3 consists of 13 residues. Looked up from germline, CDR1 is SGHKS and CDR2 is YYEKEE (reference sequence). Trimming at V came to 4 bases and at J to 12 bases, leaving 7 bases not matched to a gene. The CDR3 nucleotides are TGTGCCAGCAGCCGGGACAGGGATACGGAACTGTTTTTT. Amino acid sequence: CASSRDRDTELFF.

This chain uses TRBV27 with TRBJ1-2; D gene unclear. Trimming cost V 6 bases and J 3 bases, with 14 bases left between them. The CDR3 is made up of 14 amino acids. Germline CDR1 MNHEY, CDR2 SMNVEV (reference sequence). Here the CDR3 reads CASRSFGQDYGYTF. The CDR3 nucleotides read TGTGCCAGCAGGAGTTTTGGGCAGGACTATGGCTACACCTTC.

In its sample, this clonotype was seen a few times. The V gene is TRBV6-5, the J gene TRBJ1-1, with 7 bases identical to TRBD1. The germline CDR1 and CDR2 sequences are MNHEY and SVGAGI. The CDR3 consists of 15 residues. V was clipped by 4 bases and J by 4 bases; unmatched bases: 9. CDR3 loop: CASSFLTGRPTEAFF. Written as DNA, the CDR3 is TGTGCCAGCAGTTTCCTGACAGGGAGGCCCACTGAAGCTTTCTTT.

The V gene is TRBV20-1, the J gene TRBJ2-7; possibly TRBD1 for D (5 bases). With 0 bases removed from V and 0 bases from J, the gap between germline ends came to 12 bases. There are 15 residues in the CDR3. Germline V gene data show CDR1 as DFQATT and CDR2 as SNEGSKA (reference sequence). CDR3 sequence reads: CSARDPRASSYEQYF. The CDR3 region has the DNA TGCAGTGCTAGAGATCCCAGGGCAAGCTCCTACGAGCAGTACTTC.

This chain links TRBV4-1 with TRBJ2-1; 8 bases match TRBD1. V lost 1 base to trimming and J lost 5 bases; unmatched junction nucleotides: 4. The CDR3 contains 15 residues. CDR1 is MGHRA, CDR2 YSYEKL, per germline. DNA of the CDR3: TGCGCCAGCAGCCAAGCTTGGGGACAGGACAATGAGCAGTTCTTC. Encoded protein: CASSQAWGQDNEQFF.

This chain uses TRBV10-3 with TRBJ1-1; weak D call: TRBD1 (6 bases). The germline V gene encodes CDR1 ENHRY and CDR2 SYGVKD. V lost 5 bases and J 3 bases, leaving 25 bases between the germline ends. This CDR3 comprises 18 residues. The CDR3: CAISTGGQRALGYTEAFF. CDR3 bases: TGTGCCATCAGTACCGGGGGGCAACGAGCTTTGGGGTACACTGAAGCTTTCTTT.

This clonotype appeared a few times. Written as DNA, the CDR3 is TGTGCCAGCAGCGCGGGACTAGCGGGGATCACAGATACGCAGTATTTT. Encoded protein: CASSAGLAGITDTQYF. The chain links TRBV7-9 to TRBJ2-3, with TRBD2 identical over 13 bases. The germline CDR1 and CDR2 sequences are SEHNR and FQNEAQ (reference sequence). Germline trimming cut 5 bases from V and 2 bases from J; bases unmatched to any gene: 4. The CDR3 is 16 residues long.

This CDR3 reads CASSFSRTSGRGEQYF. CDR3 coding DNA: TGTGCCAGCAGCTTTTCCCGGACTAGCGGGAGGGGCGAGCAGTACTTC. The chain joins TRBV7-6 to TRBJ2-7, with 15 bases identical to TRBD2. Losses at the gene ends were 3 bases for V and 6 bases for J; bases not matched to a gene: 6. The CDR3 has 16 residues. The germline gives CDR1 SGHVS, CDR2 FNYEAQ.

This clonotype was seen only a few times. The chain employs TRBV29-1 and TRBJ2-3; D ambiguous. Germline lookup yields CDR1 SQVTM and CDR2 ANQGSEA. The CDR3 has 13 residues. The V and J ends lost 4 bases and 1 base respectively, with 9 bases between them. Written as DNA, the CDR3 is TGCAGCGTTGTATTGTGGGGCACAGATACGCAGTATTTT. This sequence encodes CSVVLWGTDTQYF.

This sequence joins TRBV24-1 and TRBJ2-5; 8 bases align to TRBD2. CDR1 and CDR2 (germline): KGHDR, SFDVKD. With V trimmed by 2 bases and J by 1 base, 8 bases remained unmatched. The CDR3 consists of 17 residues. The chain's CDR3 is CATSDSRAGAAQETQYF. The CDR3 DNA is TGTGCCACCAGTGATTCGAGAGCGGGGGCGGCCCAAGAGACCCAGTACTTC.

The CDR3 nucleotides are TGTGCCAGCAGCTATCCGGTAACAGGGGCACCAGATACGCAGTATTTT. Its translation is CASSYPVTGAPDTQYF. The rearrangement uses TRBV5-6 and TRBJ2-3, with 7 bases lining up with TRBD1. Germline CDR1 is SGHDT and CDR2 is YYEEEE. V lost 3 bases, J lost 4 bases, and 11 bases stayed unmatched. CDR3 length equals 16 residues.

There are a few counts of this clonotype. The chain links TRBV7-2 to TRBJ2-1; D is uncertain. Germline CDR1 SGHTA, CDR2 FQGNSA. V was pared by 2 bases and J by 0 bases, with 8 bases between. This CDR3 comprises 15 residues. The CDR3: CASSLSPYSYNEQFF. The CDR3 DNA is TGTGCCAGCAGCTTATCCCCCTACTCCTACAATGAGCAGTTCTTC. Supplemented by reference TRBV7-2 and TRBJ2-1, the full variable domain reads GAGVSQSPSNKVTEKGKDVELRCDPISGHTALYWYRQSLGQGLEFLIYFQGNSAPDKSGLPSDRFSAERTGGSVSTLTIQRTQQEDSAVYLCASSLSPYSYNEQFFGPGTRLTVL.

V usage is TRBV28 and J usage is TRBJ2-5, with D possibly being TRBD2 (5 bases). The V end was cut by 5 bases, the J end by 2 bases, with 12 bases between. The CDR3 covers 14 residues. Germline-derived CDR1 and CDR2 are MDHEN and SYDVKM. Written as DNA, the CDR3 is TGTGCCAGCAGTCCCGATCCGGGACAAGAGACCCAGTACTTC. It codes for CASSPDPGQETQYF.

This clonotype was counted a few times. V is TRBV7-6 and J is TRBJ2-1, with TRBD1 identical over 7 bases. The V and J ends lost 1 base and 7 bases, in that order; junction bases with no gene match: 10. The CDR3 totals 16 residues. Per germline, CDR1 SGHVS and CDR2 FNYEAQ. The CDR3 nucleotides read TGTGCCAGCAGCTTAGGGGACGAGGGGGCGGTGAATGAGCAGTTCTTC. Protein sequence: CASSLGDEGAVNEQFF.

The chain recombines TRBV4-1 with TRBJ2-1; 8 bases align to TRBD2. Germline CDR1 MGHRA, CDR2 YSYEKL. The CDR3 is made up of 13 amino acids. V shed 3 bases, J shed 9 bases, and the junction held 4 bases outside the gene matches. CDR3: CASSQASGFEQFF. The CDR3 nucleotides are TGCGCCAGCAGCCAGGCTAGCGGGTTTGAGCAGTTCTTC.

The chain links TRBV30 to TRBJ2-5; the match to TRBD2 covers 13 bases. This CDR3 is built from 14 residues. From germline, CDR1 is GTSNPN and CDR2 SVGIG (reference sequence). V lost 3 bases and J lost 6; bases outside the gene matches: 4. CDR3 region: CAWRLAGGPKTQYF. For the CDR3, the DNA is TGTGCCTGGAGACTAGCGGGGGGGCCAAAGACCCAGTACTTC.

V gene TRBV4-1 combines with J gene TRBJ2-1; D is uncertain. The germline V gene has CDR1 MGHRA and CDR2 YSYEKL. The V end was cut by 6 bases, the J end by 1 base, with 13 bases between. The CDR3 length is 15 residues. CDR3 sequence (DNA): TGCGCCAGCAGAACGATCCTTGGGTCCTACAATGAGCAGTTCTTC. Translating it yields CASRTILGSYNEQFF.

The chain joins TRBV29-1 to TRBJ2-1, with unresolved D. There are 18 residues in the CDR3. Trimming cost V 3 bases and J 1 base, with 22 bases left between them. Germline V lookup: CDR1 SQVTM, CDR2 ANQGSEA. CDR3 in amino acids: CSVEEQILRAKSYNEQFF. The CDR3 nucleotides read TGCAGCGTTGAGGAACAAATATTACGGGCCAAGTCCTACAATGAGCAGTTCTTC.